Reported below is one T cell receptor beta chain. 13 Jbeta primers and 60 Vbeta primers were used for the PCR. The repertoire was sequenced with immunoSEQ multiplex PCR; TCRdb's copy has only in-frame clones and lacks some. Of about 130,000 clones in the sample, less than 85% are singletons; the top ten hold 7.5% to 9.5%. The data derive from a study of cytomegalovirus exposure and HLA in healthy donors. The CDR3 consists of 15 residues. Per the germline V gene, CDR1 is SGHAT and CDR2 is FQNNGV. V was clipped by 5 bases and J by 2 bases; unmatched bases: 8. The chain employs TRBV11-2 and TRBJ2-7, with TRBD2 matching 8 bases. This clonotype originated in a man in his thirties or forties in good health and CMV-seropositive. Sequencing was carried out using PBMCs. In nucleotides, the CDR3 is TGTGCCAGCAGCCCCGGGACTAGGGGGACCTACGAGCAGTACTTC. Protein: CASSPGTRGTYEQYF.